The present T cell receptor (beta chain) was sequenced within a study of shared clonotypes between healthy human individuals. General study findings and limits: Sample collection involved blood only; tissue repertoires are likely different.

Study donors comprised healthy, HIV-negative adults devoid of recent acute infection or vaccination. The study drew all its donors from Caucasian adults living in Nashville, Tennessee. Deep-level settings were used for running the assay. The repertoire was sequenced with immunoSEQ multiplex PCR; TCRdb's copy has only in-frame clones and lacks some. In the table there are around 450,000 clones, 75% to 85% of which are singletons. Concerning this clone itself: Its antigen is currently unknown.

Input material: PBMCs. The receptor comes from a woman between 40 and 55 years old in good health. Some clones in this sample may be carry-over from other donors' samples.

CDR3 sequence reads: CASSLSLGGGTEAFF. CDR3 in DNA: TGTGCCAGCAGTTTATCCCTTGGGGGGGGCACTGAAGCTTTCTTT. The genes are TRBV28 and TRBJ1-1, with D tentatively TRBD1 (5 bases). Germline V gene sequence: CDR1 MDHEN, CDR2 SYDVKM. This CDR3 region has 15 residues. The V and J ends lost 1 base and 4 bases respectively, with 13 bases between them.